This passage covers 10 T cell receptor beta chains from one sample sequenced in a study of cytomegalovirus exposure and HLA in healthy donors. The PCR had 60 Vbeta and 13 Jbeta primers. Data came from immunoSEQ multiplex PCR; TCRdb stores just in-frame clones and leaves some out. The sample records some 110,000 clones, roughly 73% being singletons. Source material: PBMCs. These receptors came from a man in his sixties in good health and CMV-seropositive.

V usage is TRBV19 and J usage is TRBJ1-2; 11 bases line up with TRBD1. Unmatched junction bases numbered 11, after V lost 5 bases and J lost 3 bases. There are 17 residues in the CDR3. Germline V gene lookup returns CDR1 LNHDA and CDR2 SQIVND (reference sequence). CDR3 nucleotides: TGTGCCAGTAGTGGCTCTCCGGGACAGGGGGAGGACTATGGCTACACCTTC. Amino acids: CASSGSPGQGEDYGYTF.

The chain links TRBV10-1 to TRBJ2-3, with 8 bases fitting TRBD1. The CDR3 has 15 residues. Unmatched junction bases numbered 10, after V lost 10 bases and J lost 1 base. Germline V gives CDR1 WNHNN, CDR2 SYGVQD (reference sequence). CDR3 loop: CATAEKTGGTDTQYF. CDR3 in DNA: TGCGCCACCGCGGAGAAGACAGGGGGCACAGATACGCAGTATTTT.

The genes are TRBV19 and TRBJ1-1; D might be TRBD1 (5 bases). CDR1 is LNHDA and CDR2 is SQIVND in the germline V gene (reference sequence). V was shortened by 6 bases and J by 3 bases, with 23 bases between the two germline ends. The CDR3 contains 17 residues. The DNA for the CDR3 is TGTGCCAGTAGGGATGGGACTGCGAGGGGCTTAGACACTGAAGCTTTCTTT. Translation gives CASRDGTARGLDTEAFF.

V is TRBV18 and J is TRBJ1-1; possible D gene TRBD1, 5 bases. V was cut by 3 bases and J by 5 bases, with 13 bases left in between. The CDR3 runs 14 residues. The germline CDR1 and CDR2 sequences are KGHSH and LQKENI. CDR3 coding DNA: TGTGCCAGCTCACCGGGGGGTCCCTCTACTGAAGCTTTCTTT. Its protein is CASSPGGPSTEAFF.

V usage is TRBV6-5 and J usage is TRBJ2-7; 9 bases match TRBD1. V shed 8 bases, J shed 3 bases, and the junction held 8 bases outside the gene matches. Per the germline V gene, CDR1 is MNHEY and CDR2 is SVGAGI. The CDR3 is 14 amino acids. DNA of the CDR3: TGTGCCAGCCGGCGGGACAGGGATATCTACGAGCAGTACTTC. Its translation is CASRRDRDIYEQYF.

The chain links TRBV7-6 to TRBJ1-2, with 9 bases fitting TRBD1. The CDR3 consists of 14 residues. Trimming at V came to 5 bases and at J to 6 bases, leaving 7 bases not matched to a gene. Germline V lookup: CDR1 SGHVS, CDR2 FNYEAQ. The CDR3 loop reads CASSPWDRDNGYTF. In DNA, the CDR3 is TGTGCCAGCAGCCCCTGGGACAGGGACAATGGCTACACCTTC.

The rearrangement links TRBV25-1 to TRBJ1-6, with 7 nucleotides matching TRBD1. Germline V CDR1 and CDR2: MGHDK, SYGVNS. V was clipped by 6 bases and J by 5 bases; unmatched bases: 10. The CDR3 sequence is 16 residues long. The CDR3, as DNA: TGTGCCAGCAGCCCGGGACAGCTACTTAATAATTCACCCCTCCACTTT. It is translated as CASSPGQLLNNSPLHF.

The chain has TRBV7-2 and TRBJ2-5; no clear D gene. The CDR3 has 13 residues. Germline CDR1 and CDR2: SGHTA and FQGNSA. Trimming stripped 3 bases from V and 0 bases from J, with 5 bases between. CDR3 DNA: TGTGCCAGCAGCTTGAGTAACCAAGAGACCCAGTACTTC. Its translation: CASSLSNQETQYF.

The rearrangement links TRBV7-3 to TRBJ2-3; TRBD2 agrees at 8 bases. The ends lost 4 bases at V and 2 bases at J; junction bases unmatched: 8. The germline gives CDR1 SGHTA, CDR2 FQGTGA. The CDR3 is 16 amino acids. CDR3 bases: TGTGCCAGCAGCTCCGGACTAGCTGGGTTCACAGATACGCAGTATTTT. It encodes CASSSGLAGFTDTQYF.

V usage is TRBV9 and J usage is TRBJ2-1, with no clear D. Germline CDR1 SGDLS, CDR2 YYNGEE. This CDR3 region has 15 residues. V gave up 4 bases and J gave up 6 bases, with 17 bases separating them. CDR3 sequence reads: CASSISPESRNEQFF. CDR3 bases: TGTGCCAGCAGCATATCCCCGGAGTCTCGCAATGAGCAGTTCTTC.